The clone carrying this T cell receptor beta chain appeared a few times. What it binds is not known. The sample comes from a study of CD8+CD57+ T cells in acquired aplastic anemia. Study context: The DNA of sorted CD4+ and CD8+ cells averaged 3.2 ug. For CD4+ cells, healthy donors had an average of about 9.9 million reads. Study-wide points: Shared by patients and controls, approximately 29 CD8+ CDR3s were abundant in patients. Significant differences in CD8+ Simpson's diversity were not observed between patients and controls.

Profiling of TCR beta VDJ combinations and CDR3 sequences used genomic DNA as template. TCRdb independently ran MiXCR on the reads; one entry per CDR3 protein. The sample carries roughly 180,000 distinct CDR3 sequences, about 47% recorded once. Germline lookup yields CDR1 SEHNR and CDR2 FQNEAQ (reference sequence). The CDR3 is made up of 13 amino acids. V lost 2 bases and J lost 5, with 7 bases in between. The rearrangement links TRBV7-9 to TRBJ1-5; D not resolved. The sequencing input was sorted CD4+, CD8+, or CD8+CD57+ T cells (not recorded which) from PBMCs. The clonotype originates from a human donor in good health. CDR3 nucleotide sequence: TGTGCCAGCAGCTTACGGTTCGATCAGCCCCAGCATTTT. Translating gives CASSLRFDQPQHF.